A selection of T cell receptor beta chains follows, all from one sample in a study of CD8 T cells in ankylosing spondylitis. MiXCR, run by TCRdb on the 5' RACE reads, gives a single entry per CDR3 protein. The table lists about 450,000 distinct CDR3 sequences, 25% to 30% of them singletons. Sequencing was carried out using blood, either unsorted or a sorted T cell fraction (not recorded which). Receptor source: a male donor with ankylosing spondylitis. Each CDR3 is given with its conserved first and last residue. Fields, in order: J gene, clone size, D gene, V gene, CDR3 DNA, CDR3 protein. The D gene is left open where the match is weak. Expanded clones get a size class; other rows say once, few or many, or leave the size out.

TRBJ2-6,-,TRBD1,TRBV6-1,TGTGCCAGCAGTCTGACAGGGGGCGCAGGCGGGGCCAACGTCCTGACTTTC,CASSLTGGAGGANVLTF
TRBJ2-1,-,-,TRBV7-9,TGTGCCAGCAGCTTAGGGCTCAGGGATCTACCCTACAATGAGCAGTTCTTC,CASSLGLRDLPYNEQFF
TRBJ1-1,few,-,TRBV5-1,TGCGCCAGCAGCTTTGGAGCTCCTATGAACACTGAAGCTTTCTTT,CASSFGAPMNTEAFF
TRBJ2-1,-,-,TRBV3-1,TGTGCCAGCAGCCAAACTAGTACGGGGATGGATGAGCAGTTCTTC,CASSQTSTGMDEQFF
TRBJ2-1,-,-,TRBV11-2,TGTGCCAGCAGCTTCTGGACAAATTCGGATGAGCAGTTCTTC,CASSFWTNSDEQFF
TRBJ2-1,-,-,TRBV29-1,TGCAGCGTGGAAAACGAGGGGACTTCCTACAATGAGCAGTTCTTC,CSVENEGTSYNEQFF
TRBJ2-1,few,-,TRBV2,TGTGCCAGCAGTGGGGTGAGCTCCTACAATGAGCAGTTCTTC,CASSGVSSYNEQFF
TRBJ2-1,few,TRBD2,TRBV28,TGTGCCAGCAGTTTGGACCCTAGCGGGAACAATGAGCAGTTCTTC,CASSLDPSGNNEQFF
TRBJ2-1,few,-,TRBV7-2,TGTGCCAGCAGCTTTTACTCCCCAGGGGCTAATGAGCAGTTCTTC,CASSFYSPGANEQFF
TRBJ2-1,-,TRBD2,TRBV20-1,TGCAGTGCCAAACGCGGGGGAGTATCCAATGAGCAGTTCTTC,CSAKRGGVSNEQFF
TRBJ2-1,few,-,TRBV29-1,TGCAGCGTTGACCTAGTCCACAATGAGCAGTTCTTC,CSVDLVHNEQFF
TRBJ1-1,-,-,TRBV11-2,TGTGCCAGCAGCTTAAGGTTGGGGAACACTGAAGCTTTCTTT,CASSLRLGNTEAFF
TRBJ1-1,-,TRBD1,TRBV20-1,TGCAGTGTTCAGACAGGGGGCGCGAACACTGAAGCTTTCTTT,CSVQTGGANTEAFF
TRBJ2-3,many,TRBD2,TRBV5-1,TGTGCCAGCAGTCCGGGACTAGCGGGAGGCACAGATACGCAGTATTTT,CASSPGLAGGTDTQYF
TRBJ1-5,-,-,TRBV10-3,TGTGCCATCAGTGAGGGTCTGAATCAGCCCCAGCATTTT,CAISEGLNQPQHF
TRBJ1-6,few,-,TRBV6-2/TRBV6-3,TGTGCCAGCAGTTACTCGGGAAATTCACCCCTCCACTTT,CASSYSGNSPLHF
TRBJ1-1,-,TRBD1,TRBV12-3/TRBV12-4,TGTGCCAGCACCAACAGGGGCGGATCGAACACTGAAGCTTTCTTT,CASTNRGGSNTEAFF
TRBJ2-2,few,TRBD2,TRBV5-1,TGCGCCAGCAGCTCGCGGGAGGGCAACACCGGGGAGCTGTTTTTT,CASSSREGNTGELFF
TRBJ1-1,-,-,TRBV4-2,TGTGCCAGCAGCCAAGACGACAAGGGAAGGGTGGCTTTCTTT,CASSQDDKGRVAFF
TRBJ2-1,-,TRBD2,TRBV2,TGTGCCAGCACCGGCCCGGGACTAGCGGGAGGAGGGGAGCAGTTCTTC,CASTGPGLAGGGEQFF
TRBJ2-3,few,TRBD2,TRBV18,TGTGCCAGCTCACCAGAAGCGGGGGCAGGGACGCAGTATTTT,CASSPEAGAGTQYF
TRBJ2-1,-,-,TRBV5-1,TGCGCCAGCAGCTTGTGGAGGAGCTCCTACAATGAGCAGTTCTTC,CASSLWRSSYNEQFF
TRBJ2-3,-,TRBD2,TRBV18,TGTGCCACCTCCGCCCGGCGGGAGAGCACAGATACGCAGTATTTT,CATSARRESTDTQYF
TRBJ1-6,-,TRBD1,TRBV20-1,TGCAGTGCACTCAGGGGGACGCTTTCCTATAATTCACCCCTCCACTTT,CSALRGTLSYNSPLHF